Presented here are 8 T cell receptor beta chains from one specimen sequenced in a study of blood T cell repertoires in COVID-19. Produced via immunoSEQ multiplex PCR; TCRdb's table is partial and in-frame only. The profile shows approximately 400,000 clones, roughly 90% of them singletons. The sample taken for sequencing was peripheral blood. The receptors stem from a man aged 35 to 55 with acute or convalescent COVID-19.

Regarding this clone: Sequence at one end of the junction differs from germline and may be a read error. The CDR3 loop is CASSLDSSEQYF. The CDR3, as DNA: TGCGCCAGCAGCCTTGACTCCTCCGAGCAGTACTTC. V gene TRBV5-1 combines with J gene TRBJ2-7; D is ambiguous. Germline values: CDR1 SGHRS, CDR2 YFSETQ. There are 12 residues in the CDR3.

This chain connects TRBV18 to TRBJ1-2, with D possibly matching TRBD1 (5 bases). Trimming stripped 3 bases from V and 0 bases from J, with 11 bases between. Germline V gene data show CDR1 as KGHSH and CDR2 as LQKENI. This CDR3 is built from 15 residues. CDR3 nucleotides: TGTGCCAGCTCACCCGGAGGGGACTCTAACTATGGCTACACCTTC. Translation gives CASSPGGDSNYGYTF.

This chain joins TRBV2 and TRBJ1-6; possibly TRBD1 for D (5 bases). The CDR3 is 15 amino acids. V dropped 5 bases and J dropped 9 bases, with 17 bases sitting between them. Per the germline V gene, CDR1 is SNHLY and CDR2 is FYNNEI. The CDR3 is CASSTARAIGSPLHF. CDR3 DNA: TGTGCCAGCAGTACGGCCAGGGCGATAGGTTCACCCCTCCACTTT.

The chain combines TRBV4-2 with TRBJ2-1, with 9 bases fitting TRBD1. Germline V lookup: CDR1 LGHNA, CDR2 YNFKEQ. This CDR3 has 16 residues. V lost 5 bases and J lost 6; bases outside the gene matches: 11. In DNA form, the CDR3 reads TGTGCCAGCAGCACAATTTACAGGGGGCTGTTCAATGAGCAGTTCTTC. It specifies CASSTIYRGLFNEQFF.

The rearrangement uses TRBV6-5 and TRBJ1-1, with D possibly being TRBD1 (5 bases). Germline V lookup: CDR1 MNHEY, CDR2 SVGAGI. CDR3 length equals 12 residues. V was clipped by 2 bases and J by 8 bases, with 9 bases between them. The CDR3 loop is CASSYAREEAFF. The CDR3 region has the DNA TGTGCCAGCAGTTACGCCAGGGAAGAAGCTTTCTTT.

The rearrangement joins TRBV27 to TRBJ2-1; D is undetermined. V was cut by 1 base and J by 6 bases, with 10 bases left in between. The CDR3 runs to 14 residues. CDR1 is MNHEY and CDR2 is SMNVEV in the germline V gene (reference sequence). The CDR3 DNA is TGTGCCAGCAGTTTATTGGGCCTCGCCAATGAGCAGTTCTTC. Its protein product is CASSLLGLANEQFF.

The chain joins TRBV5-4 to TRBJ1-2; 7 bases align to TRBD1. The CDR3 extends over 14 amino acids. The V gene's germline CDR1 is SGHNT and CDR2 YYREEE (reference sequence). The trim removed 1 base at V and 3 bases at J, leaving 3 bases unmatched. The CDR3 DNA reads as TGTGCCAGCAGCTTGACAGGGGCGGACTATGGCTACACCTTC. Protein product: CASSLTGADYGYTF.

The chain is built from TRBV6-6 and TRBJ1-1; TRBD1 might be the D (5 bases). Between the trimmed V and J ends, which lost 3 bases and 5 bases, there was a span of 16 bases. Germline CDR1 and CDR2: MNHNY and SVGAGI (reference sequence). CDR3 length equals 15 residues. The DNA of the CDR3 is TGTGCCAGCAGTTATAGGCTCGGGGGGAGAACTGAAGCTTTCTTT. It translates to CASSYRLGGRTEAFF.